This T cell receptor (beta chain) emerged from a study of T cells in Graves' hyperthyroidism and ophthalmopathy. Study summary: At the time of initial diagnosis and before any treatment, peripheral blood was collected. General study results and limits: The model identified upcoming ophthalmopathy a median approximately 6.4 months ahead of onset. Ophthalmopathy was told apart from stable hyperthyroidism by a 13 V-J model.

Thyroid ultrasound, orbital computed tomography, clinical symptoms, and serum thyroxine and TRAb underpinned diagnoses. At least ten counts were recorded for this clonotype. Its antigen is as yet unknown. Amplified regions were TCR beta CDR3 sequences from RNA transcripts. A first-round RT-PCR of the TCR CDR3 used the HTBI primer set. TCRdb reprocessed the multiplex PCR reads with MiXCR, giving one entry per CDR3 protein. Among approximately 200,000 distinct CDR3 sequences, 15% to 20% were seen once, and the ten largest hold 35% to 50%. Sequencing used blood. The sequence was collected from a man aged 35 to 55 with Graves' hyperthyroidism.

CDR3 region: CSAEDRRGTEAFF. For the CDR3, the DNA is TGCAGTGCTGAGGACAGGAGGGGAACTGAAGCTTTCTTT. The rearrangement joins TRBV20-1 to TRBJ1-1, with 7 bases fitting TRBD1. The CDR3 covers 13 residues. CDR1 DFQATT and CDR2 SNEGSKA come from the germline V gene (reference sequence). The junction had 8 bases not matched to a gene; V was cut back by 5 bases and J by 5 bases.